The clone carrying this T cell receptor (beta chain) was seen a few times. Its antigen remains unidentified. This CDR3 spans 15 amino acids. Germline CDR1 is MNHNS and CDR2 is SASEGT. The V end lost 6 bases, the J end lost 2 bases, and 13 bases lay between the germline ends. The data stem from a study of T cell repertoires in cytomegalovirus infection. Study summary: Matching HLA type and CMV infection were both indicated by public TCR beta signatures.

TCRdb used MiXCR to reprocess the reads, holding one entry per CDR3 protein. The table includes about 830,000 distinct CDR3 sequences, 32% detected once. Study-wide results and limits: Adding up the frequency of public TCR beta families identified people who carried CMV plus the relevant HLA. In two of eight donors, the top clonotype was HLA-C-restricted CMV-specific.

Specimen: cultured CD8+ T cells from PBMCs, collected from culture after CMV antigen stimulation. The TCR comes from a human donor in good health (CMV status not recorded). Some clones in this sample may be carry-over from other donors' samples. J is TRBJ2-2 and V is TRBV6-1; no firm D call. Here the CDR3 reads CASSQELLNTGELFF. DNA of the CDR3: TGTGCCAGCAGCCAAGAGCTACTAAACACCGGGGAGCTGTTTTTT.